A single T cell receptor beta chain is shown here with its context. The antigen is undetermined. The V gene end was trimmed by 5 bases and the J gene end by 5 bases; junction bases not matched to a gene: 6. Germline CDR1 is LNHDA and CDR2 is SQIVND (reference sequence). This CDR3 has 13 amino acids. Here immunoSEQ multiplex PCR was the method, and the copy in TCRdb shows in-frame clones only, minus some. There are around 40,000 clones in the sample; approximately 83% occur only once, and under 25% lies in the top ten. This sample was taken from a study of OX40 agonist ivuxolimab in advanced cancers. Study findings and constraints: Fewer expanded clones were found on average in CD4+ than in CD8+ T cells.

The sequence derives from an adult with an advanced solid tumor such as melanoma, head and neck, liver or kidney cancer. The rearrangement links TRBV19 to TRBJ2-7; 7 positions match TRBD1. Here the sequenced sample was CD4+ or CD8+ T cells sorted from blood, taken in a trial of the OX40 agonist ivuxolimab. The CDR3 DNA sequence: TGTGCCAGTAGTTCGACAGGGTGGAACGAGCAGTACTTC. This codes for CASSSTGWNEQYF.